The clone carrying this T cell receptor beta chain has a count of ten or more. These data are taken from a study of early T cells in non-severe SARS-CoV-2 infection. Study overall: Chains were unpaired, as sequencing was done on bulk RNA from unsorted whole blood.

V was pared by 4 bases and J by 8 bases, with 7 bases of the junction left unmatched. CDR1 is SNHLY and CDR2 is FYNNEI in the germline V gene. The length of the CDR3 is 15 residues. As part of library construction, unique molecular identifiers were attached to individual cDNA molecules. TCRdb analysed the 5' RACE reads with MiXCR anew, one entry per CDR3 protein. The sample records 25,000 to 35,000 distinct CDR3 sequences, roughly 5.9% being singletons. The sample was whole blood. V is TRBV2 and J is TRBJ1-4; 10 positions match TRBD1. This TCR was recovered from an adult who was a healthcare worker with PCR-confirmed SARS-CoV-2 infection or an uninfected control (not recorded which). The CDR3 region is CASSAGQGIGEKLFF. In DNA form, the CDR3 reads TGTGCCAGCAGTGCGGGACAGGGGATCGGGGAAAAACTGTTTTTT.